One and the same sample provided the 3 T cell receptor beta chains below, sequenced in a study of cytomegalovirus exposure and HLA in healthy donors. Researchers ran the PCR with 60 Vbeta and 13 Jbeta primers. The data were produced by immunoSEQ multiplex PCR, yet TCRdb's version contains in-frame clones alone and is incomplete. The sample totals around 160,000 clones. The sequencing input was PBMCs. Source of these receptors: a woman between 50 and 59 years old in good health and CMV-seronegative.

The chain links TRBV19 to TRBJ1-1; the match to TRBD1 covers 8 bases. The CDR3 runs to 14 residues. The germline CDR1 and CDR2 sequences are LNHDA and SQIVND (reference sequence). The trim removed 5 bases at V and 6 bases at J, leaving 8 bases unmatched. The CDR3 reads CASSGGTGRAEAFF. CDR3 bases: TGTGCCAGTAGTGGCGGGACAGGCCGGGCTGAAGCTTTCTTT.

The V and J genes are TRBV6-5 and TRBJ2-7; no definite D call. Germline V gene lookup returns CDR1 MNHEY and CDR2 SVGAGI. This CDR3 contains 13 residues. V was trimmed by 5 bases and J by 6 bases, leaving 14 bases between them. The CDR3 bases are TGTGCCAGCAGTCCCAGACTGGCCTCCGAGCAGTACTTC. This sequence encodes CASSPRLASEQYF.

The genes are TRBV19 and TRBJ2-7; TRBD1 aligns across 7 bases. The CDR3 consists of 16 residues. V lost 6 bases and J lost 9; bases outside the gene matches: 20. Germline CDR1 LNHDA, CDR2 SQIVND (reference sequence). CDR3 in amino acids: CASSTPGQIPPMGQYF. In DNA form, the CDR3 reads TGTGCCAGTAGCACCCCGGGACAGATCCCTCCGATGGGGCAGTACTTC.